These 9 T cell receptor beta chains came from one sample sequenced in a study of cytomegalovirus exposure and HLA in healthy donors. The PCR made use of 60 Vbeta and 13 Jbeta primers. The protocol was immunoSEQ multiplex PCR, while the TCRdb copy is restricted to in-frame clones and leaves out a portion. The sample lists about 220,000 clones; about 75% were seen once. Specimen: PBMCs. The receptors come from a woman aged 25-40 years in good health and CMV-seronegative.

In its sample, this clone was seen once. The chain is built from TRBV13 and TRBJ1-2; D is unresolved. Looked up from germline, CDR1 is PRHDT and CDR2 is FYEKMQ (reference sequence). Trimming removed 2 bases from V and 7 bases from J, with 11 bases in between. The CDR3 contains 13 residues. This CDR3 reads CASSLRAAGGYTF. CDR3 in DNA: TGTGCCAGCAGCTTAAGGGCGGCGGGTGGCTACACCTTC.

The chain employs TRBV30 and TRBJ2-2, with D unresolved. There are 13 residues in the CDR3. In germline, CDR1 is GTSNPN, CDR2 SVGIG (reference sequence). V lost 3 bases and J lost 6, with 11 bases in between. CDR3 amino acids: CAWSHQFAGELFF. DNA for the CDR3: TGTGCCTGGAGCCACCAGTTTGCCGGGGAGCTGTTTTTT.

Turning to this clone: This specimen includes other DNA sequences encoding the same CDR3. This sequence joins TRBV9 and TRBJ2-1; unclear D gene. The CDR3 runs 15 residues. Per germline, CDR1 SGDLS and CDR2 YYNGEE. V was shortened by 0 bases and J by 3 bases, with 10 bases between the two germline ends. This chain's CDR3 is CASSVAGSDYNEQFF. The CDR3 coding sequence is TGTGCCAGCAGCGTAGCGGGTTCAGACTACAATGAGCAGTTCTTC. Filled out from reference TRBV9 and TRBJ2-1, the complete variable domain reads DSGVTQTPKHLITATGQRVTLRCSPRSGDLSVYWYQQSLDQGLQFLIQYYNGEERAKGNILERFSAQQFPDLHSELNLSSLELGDSALYFCASSVAGSDYNEQFFGPGTRLTVL.

This clone occurred a few times. The J gene is TRBJ1-1, the V gene TRBV11-3, with a possible D match to TRBD1 (6 bases). V was pared by 5 bases and J by 4 bases, with 11 bases between. Per germline, CDR1 SGHNT and CDR2 YENEEA. The CDR3 contains 13 residues. CDR3 DNA: TGTGCCAGCAGCGTCTACAGGGCCACTGAAGCTTTCTTT. As protein: CASSVYRATEAFF.

The gene calls are TRBV10-3 and TRBJ2-7; maybe TRBD2 (5 bases). V lost 6 bases, J lost 4 bases, and 10 bases lay in between. From germline, CDR1 is ENHRY and CDR2 SYGVKD. This CDR3 contains 12 residues. The CDR3 reads CAIREEYYEQYF. The CDR3 DNA is TGTGCCATCAGGGAGGAGTATTACGAGCAGTACTTC.

The V gene is TRBV2, the J gene TRBJ1-1; the match to TRBD1 covers 9 bases. V shed 7 bases, J shed 8 bases, and the junction held 5 bases outside the gene matches. The CDR3 has 12 residues. Germline loops: CDR1 SNHLY, CDR2 FYNNEI. The CDR3 loop reads CASTPDRGEAFF. The CDR3 DNA sequence: TGTGCCAGCACCCCGGACAGGGGCGAAGCTTTCTTT.

The chain has TRBV19 and TRBJ2-1; 9 nucleotides match TRBD2. The V and J ends lost 2 bases and 3 bases, in that order; junction bases with no gene match: 8. CDR1 LNHDA and CDR2 SQIVND come from the germline V gene (reference sequence). This CDR3 comprises 17 residues. The CDR3 nucleotides read TGTGCCAGTAGTATAAGGGGCGCGGGAGGGGACTACAATGAGCAGTTCTTC. Residues: CASSIRGAGGDYNEQFF.

The gene calls are TRBV12-5 and TRBJ1-2, with 10 bases identical to TRBD1. The ends lost 4 bases at V and 4 bases at J; junction bases unmatched: 9. Germline CDR1 LGHNT, CDR2 FRNRAP. The CDR3 runs to 16 residues. The CDR3 nucleotides read TGTGCTAGTGGTTCGCACTCCGGGACAGGGGCCTATGGCTACACCTTC. Translated: CASGSHSGTGAYGYTF.

This chain joins TRBV19 and TRBJ2-7, with TRBD1 matching 7 bases. With V trimmed by 1 base and J by 3 bases, 6 bases remained unmatched. CDR3 size: 15 residues. In germline, CDR1 is LNHDA, CDR2 SQIVND (reference sequence). The CDR3 protein is CASSIGQGVLYEQYF. The CDR3 nucleotides are TGTGCCAGTAGTATAGGGCAGGGGGTACTCTACGAGCAGTACTTC. The whole variable domain, filled in from reference TRBV19 and TRBJ2-7, reads DGGITQSPKYLFRKEGQNVTLSCEQNLNHDAMYWYRQDPGQGLRLIYYSQIVNDFQKGDIAEGYSVSREKKESFPLTVTSAQKNPTAFYLCASSIGQGVLYEQYFGPGTRLTVT.